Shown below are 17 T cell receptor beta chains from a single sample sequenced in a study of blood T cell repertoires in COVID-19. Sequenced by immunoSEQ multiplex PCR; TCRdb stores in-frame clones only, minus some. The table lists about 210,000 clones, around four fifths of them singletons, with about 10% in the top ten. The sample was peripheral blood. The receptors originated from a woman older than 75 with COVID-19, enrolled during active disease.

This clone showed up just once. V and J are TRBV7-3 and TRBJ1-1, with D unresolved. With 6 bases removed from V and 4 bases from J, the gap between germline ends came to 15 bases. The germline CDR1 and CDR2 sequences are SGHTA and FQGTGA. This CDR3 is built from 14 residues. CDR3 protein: CASRPLDGVTEAFF. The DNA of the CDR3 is TGTGCCAGCAGACCACTCGACGGGGTCACTGAAGCTTTCTTT.

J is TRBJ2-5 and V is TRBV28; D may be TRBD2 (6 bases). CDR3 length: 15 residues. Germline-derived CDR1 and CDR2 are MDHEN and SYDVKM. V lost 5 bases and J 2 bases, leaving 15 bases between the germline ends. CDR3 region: CASSPLGGAQETQYF. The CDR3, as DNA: TGTGCCAGCAGTCCCCTCGGGGGAGCTCAAGAGACCCAGTACTTC.

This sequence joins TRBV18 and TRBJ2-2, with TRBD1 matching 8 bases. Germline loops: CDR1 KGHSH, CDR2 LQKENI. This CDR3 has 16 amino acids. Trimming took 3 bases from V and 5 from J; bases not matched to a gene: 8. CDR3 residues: CASSPRDRGGTGELFF. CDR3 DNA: TGTGCCAGCTCACCGCGAGACAGGGGAGGTACCGGGGAGCTGTTTTTT. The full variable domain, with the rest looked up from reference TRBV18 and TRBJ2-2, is NAGVMQNPRHLVRRRGQEARLRCSPMKGHSHVYWYRQLPEEGLKFMVYLQKENIIDESGMPKERFSAEFPKEGPSILRIQQVVRGDSAAYFCASSPRDRGGTGELFFGEGSRLTVL.

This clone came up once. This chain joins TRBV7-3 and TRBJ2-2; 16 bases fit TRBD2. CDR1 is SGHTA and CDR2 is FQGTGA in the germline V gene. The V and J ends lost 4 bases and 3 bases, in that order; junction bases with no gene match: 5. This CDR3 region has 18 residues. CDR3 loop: CASSSGLAGGPHTGELFF. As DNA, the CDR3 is TGTGCCAGCAGCTCGGGACTAGCGGGGGGGCCCCACACCGGGGAGCTGTTTTTT.

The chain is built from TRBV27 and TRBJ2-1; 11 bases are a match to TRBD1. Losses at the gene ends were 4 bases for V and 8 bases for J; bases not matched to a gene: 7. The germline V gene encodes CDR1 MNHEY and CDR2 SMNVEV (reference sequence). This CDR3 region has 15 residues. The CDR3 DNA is TGTGCCAGCAGTTCGGACAGGGGGCCCTTTGATGAGCAGTTCTTC. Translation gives CASSSDRGPFDEQFF.

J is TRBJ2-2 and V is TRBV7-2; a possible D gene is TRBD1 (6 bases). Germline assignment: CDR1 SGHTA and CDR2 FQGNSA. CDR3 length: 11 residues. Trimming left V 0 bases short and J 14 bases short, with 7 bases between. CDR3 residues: CASSLADSLFF. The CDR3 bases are TGTGCCAGCAGCTTAGCGGACAGCCTGTTTTTT.

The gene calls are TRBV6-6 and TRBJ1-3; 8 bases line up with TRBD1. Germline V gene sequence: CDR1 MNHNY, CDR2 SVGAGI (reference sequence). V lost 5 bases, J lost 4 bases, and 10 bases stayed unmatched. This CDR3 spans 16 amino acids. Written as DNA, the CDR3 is TGTGCCAGCAGTCTTGCTGGGGACAGGACAGGAAACACCATATATTTT. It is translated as CASSLAGDRTGNTIYF.

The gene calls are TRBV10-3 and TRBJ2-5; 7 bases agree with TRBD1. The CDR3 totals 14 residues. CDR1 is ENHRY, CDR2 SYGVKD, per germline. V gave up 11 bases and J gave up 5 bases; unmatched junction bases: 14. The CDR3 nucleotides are TGTGCCGTACAAGGGGGCAGTACGGGGGAGACCCAGTACTTC. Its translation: CAVQGGSTGETQYF.

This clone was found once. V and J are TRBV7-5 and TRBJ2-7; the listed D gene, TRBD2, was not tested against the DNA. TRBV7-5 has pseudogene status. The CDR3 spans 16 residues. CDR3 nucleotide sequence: TGTGTCAGAAGCCCGAGGGAAGGTGGGGAAGAGTACGAGCAGTACTTC. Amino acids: CVRSPREGGEEYEQYF.

The CDR3 DNA is TGTGCCAGCAGCTTAAGGGAGACAGGCCCTGAAGCTTTCTTT. The encoded protein is CASSLRETGPEAFF. The chain is built from TRBV7-6 and TRBJ1-1; D perhaps matches TRBD1 (6 bases). V was shortened by 2 bases and J by 6 bases, with 13 bases between the two germline ends. The CDR3 consists of 14 residues. Germline lookup yields CDR1 SGHVS and CDR2 FNYEAQ.

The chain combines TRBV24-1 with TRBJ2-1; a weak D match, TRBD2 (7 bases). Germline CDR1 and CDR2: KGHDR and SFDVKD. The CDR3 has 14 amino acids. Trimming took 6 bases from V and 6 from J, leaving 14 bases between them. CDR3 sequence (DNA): TGTGCCACCAGTCAGGCGGGGGCCACCAATGAGCAGTTCTTC. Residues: CATSQAGATNEQFF.

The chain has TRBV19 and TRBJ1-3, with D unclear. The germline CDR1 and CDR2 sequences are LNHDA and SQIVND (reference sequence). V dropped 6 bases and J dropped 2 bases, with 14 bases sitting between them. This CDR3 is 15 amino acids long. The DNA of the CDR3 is TGTGCCAGTAGCGCACCCGAGGGTACTGGAAACACCATATATTTT. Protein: CASSAPEGTGNTIYF.

The CDR3 DNA follows: TGTGCCAGCAGCCTGACAGTGAACACTGAAGCTTTCTTT. This encodes CASSLTVNTEAFF. The V call is TRBV14, the J call TRBJ1-1; D is perhaps TRBD1 (5 bases). V lost 4 bases and J 0 bases, leaving 6 bases between the germline ends. CDR3 length: 13 residues. CDR1 is SGHDN, CDR2 FVKESK, per germline. Full variable domain (remainder filled in from reference TRBV14 and TRBJ1-1): EAGVTQFPSHSVIEKGQTVTLRCDPISGHDNLYWYRRVMGKEIKFLLHFVKESKQDESGMPNNRFLAERTGGTYSTLKVQPAELEDSGVYFCASSLTVNTEAFFGQGTRLTVV.

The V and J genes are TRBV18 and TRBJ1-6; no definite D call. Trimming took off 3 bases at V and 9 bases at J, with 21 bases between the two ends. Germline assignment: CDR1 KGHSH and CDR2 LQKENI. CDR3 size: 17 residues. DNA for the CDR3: TGTGCCAGCTCACCTACTTTCCGGGAAACAACCCCTTCACCCCTCCACTTT. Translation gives CASSPTFRETTPSPLHF.

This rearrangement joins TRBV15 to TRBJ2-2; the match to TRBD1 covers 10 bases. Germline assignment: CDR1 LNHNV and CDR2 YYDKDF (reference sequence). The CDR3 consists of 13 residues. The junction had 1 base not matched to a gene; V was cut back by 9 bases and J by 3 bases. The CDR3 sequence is CATGTGDTGELFF. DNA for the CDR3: TGTGCCACGGGGACAGGGGACACCGGGGAGCTGTTTTTT.

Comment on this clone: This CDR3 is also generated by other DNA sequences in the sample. CDR3 protein: CASSLGQGGYGYTF. The CDR3, as DNA: TGTGCCAGCTCACTTGGACAGGGAGGGTATGGCTACACCTTC. J is TRBJ1-2 and V is TRBV18, with 8 bases matching TRBD1. Germline V lookup: CDR1 KGHSH, CDR2 LQKENI. This CDR3 is built from 14 residues. V dropped 4 bases and J dropped 5; count of bases not matched to a gene: 6.

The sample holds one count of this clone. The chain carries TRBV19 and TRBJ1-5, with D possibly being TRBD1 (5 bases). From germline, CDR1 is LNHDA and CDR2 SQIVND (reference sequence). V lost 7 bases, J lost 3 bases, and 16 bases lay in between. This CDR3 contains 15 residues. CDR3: CASTYGGGNNQPQHF. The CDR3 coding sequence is TGTGCCAGTACCTACGGGGGGGGTAACAATCAGCCCCAGCATTTT.